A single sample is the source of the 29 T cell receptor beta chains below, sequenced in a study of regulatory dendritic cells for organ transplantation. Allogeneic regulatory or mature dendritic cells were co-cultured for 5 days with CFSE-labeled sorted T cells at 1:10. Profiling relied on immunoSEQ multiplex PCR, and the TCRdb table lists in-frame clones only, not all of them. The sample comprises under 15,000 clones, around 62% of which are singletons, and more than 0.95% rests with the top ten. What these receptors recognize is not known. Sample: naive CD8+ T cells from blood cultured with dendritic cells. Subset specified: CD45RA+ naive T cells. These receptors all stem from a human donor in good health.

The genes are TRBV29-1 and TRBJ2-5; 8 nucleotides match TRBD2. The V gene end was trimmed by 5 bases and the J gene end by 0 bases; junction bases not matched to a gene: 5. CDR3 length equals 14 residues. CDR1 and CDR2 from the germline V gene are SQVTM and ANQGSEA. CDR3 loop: CSVRGGGYQETQYF. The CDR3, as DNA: TGCAGCGTTCGGGGCGGGGGGTACCAAGAGACCCAGTACTTC.

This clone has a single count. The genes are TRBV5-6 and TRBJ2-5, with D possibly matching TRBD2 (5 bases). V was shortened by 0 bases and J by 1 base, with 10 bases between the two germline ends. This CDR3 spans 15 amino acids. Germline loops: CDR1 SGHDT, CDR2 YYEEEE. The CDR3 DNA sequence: TGTGCCAGCAGCTTGGGGTCGACTATCCAAGAGACCCAGTACTTC. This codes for CASSLGSTIQETQYF. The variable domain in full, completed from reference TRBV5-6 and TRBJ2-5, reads DAGVTQSPTHLIKTRGQQVTLRCSPKSGHDTVSWYQQALGQGPQFIFQYYEEEERQRGNFPDRFSGHQFPNYSSELNVNALLLGDSALYLCASSLGSTIQETQYFGPGTRLLVL.

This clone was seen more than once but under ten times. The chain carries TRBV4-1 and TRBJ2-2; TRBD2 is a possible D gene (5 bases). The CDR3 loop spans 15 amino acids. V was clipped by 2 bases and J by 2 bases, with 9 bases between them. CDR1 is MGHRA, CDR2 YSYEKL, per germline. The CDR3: CASSQNRLNTGELFF. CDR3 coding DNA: TGCGCCAGCAGCCAAAACAGACTAAACACCGGGGAGCTGTTTTTT.

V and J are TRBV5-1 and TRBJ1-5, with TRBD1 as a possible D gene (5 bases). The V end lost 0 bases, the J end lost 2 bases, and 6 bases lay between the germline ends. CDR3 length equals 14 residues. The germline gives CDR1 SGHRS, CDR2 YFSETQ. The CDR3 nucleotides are TGCGCCAGCAGCTTGGAACAGGGCAATCAGCCCCAGCATTTT. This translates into CASSLEQGNQPQHF.

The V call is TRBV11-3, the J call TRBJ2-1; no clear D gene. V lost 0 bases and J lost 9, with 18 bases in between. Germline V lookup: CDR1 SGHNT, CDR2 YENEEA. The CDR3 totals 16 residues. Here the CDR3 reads CASSLDPPPFVGEQFF. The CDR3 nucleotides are TGTGCCAGCAGCTTAGATCCTCCACCCTTCGTCGGTGAGCAGTTCTTC.

CDR3 sequence (DNA): TGTGCCAGCAGCTTCGACCCGGACACCCAGAACACTGAAGCTTTCTTT. Encoded protein: CASSFDPDTQNTEAFF. This chain uses TRBV11-2 with TRBJ1-1, with D possibly TRBD1 on 5 matching bases. The CDR3 contains 16 residues. The ends were cut back, 3 bases at V and 1 base at J, with 15 bases in the middle. Germline V gene lookup returns CDR1 SGHAT and CDR2 FQNNGV.

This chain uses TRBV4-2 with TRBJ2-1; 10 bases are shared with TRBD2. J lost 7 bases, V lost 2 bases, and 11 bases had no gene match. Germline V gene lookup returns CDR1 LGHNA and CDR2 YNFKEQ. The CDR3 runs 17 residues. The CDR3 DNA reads TGTGCCAGCAGCCAAAGGACTAGCGGATCGCCTGGGAATGAGCAGTTCTTC. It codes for CASSQRTSGSPGNEQFF.

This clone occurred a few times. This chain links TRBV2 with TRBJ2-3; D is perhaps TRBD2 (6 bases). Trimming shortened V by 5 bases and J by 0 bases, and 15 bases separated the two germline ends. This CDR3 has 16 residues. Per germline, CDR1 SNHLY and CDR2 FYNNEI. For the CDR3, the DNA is TGTGCCAGCAGTTACCCGGGACTTGGTAGCACAGATACGCAGTATTTT. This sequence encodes CASSYPGLGSTDTQYF.

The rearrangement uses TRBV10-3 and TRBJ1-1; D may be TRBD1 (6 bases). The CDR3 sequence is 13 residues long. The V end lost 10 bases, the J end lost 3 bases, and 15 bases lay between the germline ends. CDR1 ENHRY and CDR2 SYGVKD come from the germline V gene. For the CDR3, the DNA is TGTGCCACCAAGGACAGCCAGTACACTGAAGCTTTCTTT. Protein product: CATKDSQYTEAFF.

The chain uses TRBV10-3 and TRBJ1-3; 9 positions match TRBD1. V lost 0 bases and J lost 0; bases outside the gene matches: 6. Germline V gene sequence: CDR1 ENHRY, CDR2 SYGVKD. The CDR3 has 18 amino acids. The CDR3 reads CAISESRTGAISGNTIYF. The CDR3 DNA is TGTGCCATCAGTGAGTCCCGGACAGGGGCCATCTCTGGAAACACCATATATTTT.

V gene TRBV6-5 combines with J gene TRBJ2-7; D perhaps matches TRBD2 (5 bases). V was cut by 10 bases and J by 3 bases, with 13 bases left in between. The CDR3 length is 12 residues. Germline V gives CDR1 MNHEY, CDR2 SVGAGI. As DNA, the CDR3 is TGTGCCACCCTGGGAGACCTCTACGAGCAGTACTTC. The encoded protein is CATLGDLYEQYF.

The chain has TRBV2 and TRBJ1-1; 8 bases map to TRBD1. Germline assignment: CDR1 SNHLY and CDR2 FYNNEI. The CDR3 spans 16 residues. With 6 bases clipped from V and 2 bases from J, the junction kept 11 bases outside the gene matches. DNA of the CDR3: TGTGCCAGCAGCCTGGACAGGGTAAAGTTCAACACTGAAGCTTTCTTT. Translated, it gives CASSLDRVKFNTEAFF.

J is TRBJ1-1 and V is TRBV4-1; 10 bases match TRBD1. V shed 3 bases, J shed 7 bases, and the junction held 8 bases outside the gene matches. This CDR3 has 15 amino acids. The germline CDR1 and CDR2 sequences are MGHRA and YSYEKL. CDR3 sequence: CASSHSTGGLDEAFF. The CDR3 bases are TGCGCCAGCAGCCACTCGACAGGGGGCCTGGATGAAGCTTTCTTT.

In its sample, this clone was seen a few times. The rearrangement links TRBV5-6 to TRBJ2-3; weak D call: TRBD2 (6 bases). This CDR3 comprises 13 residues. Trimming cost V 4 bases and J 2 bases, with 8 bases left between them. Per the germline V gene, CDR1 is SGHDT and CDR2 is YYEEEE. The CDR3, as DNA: TGTGCCAGCAGCGGGGGGTACACAGATACGCAGTATTTT. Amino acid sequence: CASSGGYTDTQYF.

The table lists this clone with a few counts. CDR3 loop: CASSEFGQALHF. The CDR3 region has the DNA TGTGCCAGCAGTGAATTTGGACAGGCCCTCCACTTT. The chain links TRBV25-1 to TRBJ1-6; 7 positions match TRBD1. Trimming took 1 base from V and 14 from J; bases not matched to a gene: 2. Germline V CDR1 and CDR2: MGHDK, SYGVNS. CDR3 length: 12 residues. The variable domain in full, completed from reference TRBV25-1 and TRBJ1-6, reads EADIYQTPRYLVIGTGKKITLECSQTMGHDKMYWYQQDPGMELHLIHYSYGVNSTEKGDLSSESTVSRIRTEHFPLTLESARPSHTSQYLCASSEFGQALHFGNGTRLTVT.

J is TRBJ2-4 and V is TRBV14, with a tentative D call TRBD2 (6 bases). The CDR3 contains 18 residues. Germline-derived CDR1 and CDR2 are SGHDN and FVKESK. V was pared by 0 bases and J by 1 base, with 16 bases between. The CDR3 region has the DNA TGTGCCAGCAGCCAAGATCCGTTCATCGGGGGTGCCAAAAACATTCAGTACTTC. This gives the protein CASSQDPFIGGAKNIQYF. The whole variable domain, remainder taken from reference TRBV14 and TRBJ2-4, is EAGVTQFPSHSVIEKGQTVTLRCDPISGHDNLYWYRRVMGKEIKFLLHFVKESKQDESGMPNNRFLAERTGGTYSTLKVQPAELEDSGVYFCASSQDPFIGGAKNIQYFGAGTRLSVL.

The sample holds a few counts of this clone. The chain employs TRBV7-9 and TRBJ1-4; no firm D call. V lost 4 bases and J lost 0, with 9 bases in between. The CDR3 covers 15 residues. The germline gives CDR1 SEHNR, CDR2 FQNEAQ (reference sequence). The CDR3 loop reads CASSSNSPTNEKLFF. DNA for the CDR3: TGTGCCAGCAGCTCGAACAGTCCAACTAATGAAAAACTGTTTTTT.

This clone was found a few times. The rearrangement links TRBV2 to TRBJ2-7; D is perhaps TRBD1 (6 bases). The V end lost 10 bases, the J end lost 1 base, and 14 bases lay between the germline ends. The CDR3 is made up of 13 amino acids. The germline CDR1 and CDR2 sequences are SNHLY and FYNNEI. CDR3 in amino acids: CATTGSYSYEQYF. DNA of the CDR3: TGTGCCACCACAGGGTCTTATTCCTACGAGCAGTACTTC.

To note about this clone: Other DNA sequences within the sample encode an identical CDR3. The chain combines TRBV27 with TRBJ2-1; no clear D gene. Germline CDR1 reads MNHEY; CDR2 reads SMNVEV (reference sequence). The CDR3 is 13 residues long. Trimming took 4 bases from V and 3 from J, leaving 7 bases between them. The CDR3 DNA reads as TGTGCCAGCAGTTCGACGGGCTACAATGAGCAGTTCTTC. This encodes CASSSTGYNEQFF.

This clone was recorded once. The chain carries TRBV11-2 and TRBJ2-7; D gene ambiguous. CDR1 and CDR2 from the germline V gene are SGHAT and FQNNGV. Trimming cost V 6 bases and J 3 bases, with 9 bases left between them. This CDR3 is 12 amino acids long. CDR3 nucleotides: TGTGCCAGCAGTTGGAGCAACTACGAGCAGTACTTC. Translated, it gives CASSWSNYEQYF.

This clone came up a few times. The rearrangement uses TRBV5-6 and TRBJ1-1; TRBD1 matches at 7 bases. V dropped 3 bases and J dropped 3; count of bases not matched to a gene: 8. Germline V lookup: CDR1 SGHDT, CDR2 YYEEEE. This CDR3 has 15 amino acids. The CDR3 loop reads CASSSTRGRDTEAFF. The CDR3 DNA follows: TGTGCCAGCAGCTCCACGAGGGGGCGCGACACTGAAGCTTTCTTT.

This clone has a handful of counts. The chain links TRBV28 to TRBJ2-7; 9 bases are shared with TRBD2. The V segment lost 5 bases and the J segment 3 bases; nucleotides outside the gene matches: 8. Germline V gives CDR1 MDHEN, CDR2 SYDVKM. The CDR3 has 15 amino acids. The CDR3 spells CASSPTVSGSYEQYF. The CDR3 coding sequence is TGTGCCAGCAGTCCTACCGTTAGCGGGAGCTACGAGCAGTACTTC.

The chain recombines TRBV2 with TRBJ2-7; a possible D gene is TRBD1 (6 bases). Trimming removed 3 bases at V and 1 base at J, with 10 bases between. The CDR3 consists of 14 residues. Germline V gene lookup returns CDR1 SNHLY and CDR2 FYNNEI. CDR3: CASSDWGTSYEQYF. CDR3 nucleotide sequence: TGTGCCAGCAGTGACTGGGGGACATCCTACGAGCAGTACTTC.

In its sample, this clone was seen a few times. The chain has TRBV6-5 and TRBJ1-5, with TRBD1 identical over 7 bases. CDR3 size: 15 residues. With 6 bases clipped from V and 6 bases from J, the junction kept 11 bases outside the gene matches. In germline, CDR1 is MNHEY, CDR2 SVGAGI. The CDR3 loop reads CASSPQGVWGQPQHF. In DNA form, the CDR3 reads TGTGCCAGCAGCCCGCAGGGGGTCTGGGGTCAGCCCCAGCATTTT.

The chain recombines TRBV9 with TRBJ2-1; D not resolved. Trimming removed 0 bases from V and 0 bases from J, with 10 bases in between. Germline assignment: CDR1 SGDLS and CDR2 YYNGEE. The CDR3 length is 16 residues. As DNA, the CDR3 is TGTGCCAGCAGCGTAGTGGGCGTAAGCTCCTACAATGAGCAGTTCTTC. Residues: CASSVVGVSSYNEQFF.

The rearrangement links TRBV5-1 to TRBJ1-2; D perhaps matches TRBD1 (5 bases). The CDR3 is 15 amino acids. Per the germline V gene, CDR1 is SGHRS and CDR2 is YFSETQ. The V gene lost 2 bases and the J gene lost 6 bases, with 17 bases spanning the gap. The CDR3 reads CASSFGVARGDGYTF. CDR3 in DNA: TGCGCCAGCAGCTTCGGTGTTGCTCGGGGGGATGGCTACACCTTC. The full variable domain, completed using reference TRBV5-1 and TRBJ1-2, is KAGVTQTPRYLIKTRGQQVTLSCSPISGHRSVSWYQQTPGQGLQFLFEYFSETQRNKGNFPGRFSGRQFSNSRSEMNVSTLELGDSALYLCASSFGVARGDGYTFGSGTRLTVV.

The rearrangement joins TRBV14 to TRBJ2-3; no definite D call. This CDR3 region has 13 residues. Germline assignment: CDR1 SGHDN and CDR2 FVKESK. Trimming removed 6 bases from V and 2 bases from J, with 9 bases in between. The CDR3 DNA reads TGTGCCAGCAGTTACAGACCCACAGATACGCAGTATTTT. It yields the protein CASSYRPTDTQYF.

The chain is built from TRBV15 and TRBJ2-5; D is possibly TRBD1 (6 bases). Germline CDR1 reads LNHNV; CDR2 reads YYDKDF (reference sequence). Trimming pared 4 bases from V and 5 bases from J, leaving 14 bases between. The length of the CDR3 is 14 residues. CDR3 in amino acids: CATSTKPGEETQYF. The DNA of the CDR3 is TGTGCCACCAGCACCAAGCCAGGGGAGGAGACCCAGTACTTC.

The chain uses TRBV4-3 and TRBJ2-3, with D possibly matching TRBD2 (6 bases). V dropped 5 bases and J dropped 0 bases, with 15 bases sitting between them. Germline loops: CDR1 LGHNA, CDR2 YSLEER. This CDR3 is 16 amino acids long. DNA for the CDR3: TGCGCCAGCAGCTCCCGGGAGTGGGTGAGCACAGATACGCAGTATTTT. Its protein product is CASSSREWVSTDTQYF.